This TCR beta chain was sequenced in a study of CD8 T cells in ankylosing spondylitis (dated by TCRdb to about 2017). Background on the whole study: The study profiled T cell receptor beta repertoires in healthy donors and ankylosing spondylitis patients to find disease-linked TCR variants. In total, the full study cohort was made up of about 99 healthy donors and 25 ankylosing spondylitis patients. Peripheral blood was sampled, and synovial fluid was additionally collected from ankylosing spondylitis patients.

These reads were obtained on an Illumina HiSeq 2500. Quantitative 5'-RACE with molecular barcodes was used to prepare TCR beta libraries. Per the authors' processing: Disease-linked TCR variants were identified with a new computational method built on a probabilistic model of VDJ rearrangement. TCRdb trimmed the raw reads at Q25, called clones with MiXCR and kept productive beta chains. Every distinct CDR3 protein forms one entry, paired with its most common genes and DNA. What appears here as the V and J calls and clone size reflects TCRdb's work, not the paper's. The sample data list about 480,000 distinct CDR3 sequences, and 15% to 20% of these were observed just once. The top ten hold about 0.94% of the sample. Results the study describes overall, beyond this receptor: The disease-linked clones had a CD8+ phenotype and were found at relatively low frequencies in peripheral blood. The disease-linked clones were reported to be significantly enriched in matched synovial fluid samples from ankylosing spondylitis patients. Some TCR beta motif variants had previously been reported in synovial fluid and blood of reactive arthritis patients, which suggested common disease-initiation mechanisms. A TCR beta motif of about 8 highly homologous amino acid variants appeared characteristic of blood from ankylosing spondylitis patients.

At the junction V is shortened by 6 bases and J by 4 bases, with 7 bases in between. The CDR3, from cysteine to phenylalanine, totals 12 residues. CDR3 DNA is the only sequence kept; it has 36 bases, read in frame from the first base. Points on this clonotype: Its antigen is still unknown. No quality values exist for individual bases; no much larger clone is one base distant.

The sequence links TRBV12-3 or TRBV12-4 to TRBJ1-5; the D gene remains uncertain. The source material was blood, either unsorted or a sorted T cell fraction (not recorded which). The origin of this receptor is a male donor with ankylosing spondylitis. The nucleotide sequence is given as TGTGCCAGCAGCTTACAGAATCAGCCCCAGCATTTT. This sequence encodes CASSLQNQPQHF.